These 7 T cell receptor beta chains were sequenced from one sample in a study of cytomegalovirus exposure and HLA in healthy donors (dated by TCRdb to about 2017). Libraries came from the immunoSEQ multiplex PCR assay. For the multiplex PCR, a mixture combining 60 forward primers for TCR Vbeta segments and 13 reverse primers for TCR Jbeta segments was used. TCRdb obtained this table from immuneACCESS and retained in-frame rearrangements with V and J assigned. These tables miss some clones; where compared with another copy, unresolved V genes account for less than half of the shortfall, and the remainder is unexplained. This sample's table carries 100,000 to 150,000 clones. Of the sample, under 2% is held by the ten largest clones. The sample was PBMCs. The receptors here all came from a man in his late teens or twenties in good health and CMV-seronegative.

The genes are TRBV4-2 and TRBJ2-7; 9 bases map to TRBD1. V was pared by 3 bases and J by 6 bases, with 3 bases of the junction left unmatched. Looked up from germline, CDR1 is LGHNA and CDR2 is YNFKEQ. This CDR3 has 13 residues. The CDR3 here is CASSQDRGVEQYF. The CDR3, as DNA: TGTGCCAGCAGCCAGGACAGGGGTGTCGAGCAGTACTTC.

The rearrangement links TRBV29-1 to TRBJ1-1; D gene uncertain. V lost 7 bases and J 3 bases, leaving 18 bases between the germline ends. Germline CDR1 is SQVTM and CDR2 is ANQGSEA. This CDR3 region has 14 residues. In nucleotides, the CDR3 is TGCAGCGCTACGCCTTGGGAGGAACACACTGAAGCTTTCTTT. This gives the protein CSATPWEEHTEAFF. The full variable domain, in which reference TRBV29-1 and TRBJ1-1 provide the parts outside the CDR3, is SAVISQKPSRDICQRGTSLTIQCQVDSQVTMMFWYRQQPGQSLTLIATANQGSEATYESGFVIDKFPISRPNLTFSTLTVSNMSPEDSSIYLCSATPWEEHTEAFFGQGTRLTVV.

This rearrangement joins TRBV11-2 to TRBJ2-7; 8 bases map to TRBD1. Looked up from germline, CDR1 is SGHAT and CDR2 is FQNNGV. After removal of 5 bases from V and 1 base from J, the junction contained 7 bases not matched to a gene. The CDR3 runs 15 residues. DNA of the CDR3: TGTGCCAGCAGCAAAACAGGGGACAGGTCCTACGAGCAGTACTTC. Translation: CASSKTGDRSYEQYF.

The chain is built from TRBV18 and TRBJ1-3, with 7 bases aligning to TRBD1. The germline gives CDR1 KGHSH, CDR2 LQKENI. Trimming cost V 4 bases and J 2 bases; bases outside gene matches: 8. CDR3 length equals 16 residues. The CDR3, as DNA: TGTGCCAGCTCACACTCTCCCGGGACAGCTGGAAACACCATATATTTT. It specifies CASSHSPGTAGNTIYF.

V usage is TRBV6-6 and J usage is TRBJ1-5; 7 bases agree with TRBD1. The germline V gene has CDR1 MNHNY and CDR2 SVGAGI (reference sequence). V lost 0 bases to trimming and J lost 7 bases; unmatched junction nucleotides: 3. The CDR3 is made up of 14 amino acids. For the CDR3, the DNA is TGTGCCAGCAGTTACTCAGGGGGCGGACAGCCCCAGCATTTT. Translated, it gives CASSYSGGGQPQHF.

J is TRBJ1-2 and V is TRBV7-9; 10 bases are shared with TRBD1. V lost 5 bases and J lost 6; bases outside the gene matches: 6. Per the germline V gene, CDR1 is SEHNR and CDR2 is FQNEAQ (reference sequence). CDR3 size: 14 residues. CDR3 sequence (DNA): TGTGCCAGCAGCCCGAGGGACAGGGGAAATGGCTACACCTTC. Protein sequence: CASSPRDRGNGYTF.

This chain links TRBV2 with TRBJ1-2; D not resolved. The V end lost 8 bases, the J end lost 7 bases, and 32 bases lay between the germline ends. In germline, CDR1 is SNHLY, CDR2 FYNNEI. The CDR3 totals 18 residues. The CDR3 spells CASYRPTNTVSPSFGYTF. CDR3 sequence (DNA): TGTGCCAGCTACCGCCCCACGAATACAGTCTCTCCCAGTTTTGGCTACACCTTC.